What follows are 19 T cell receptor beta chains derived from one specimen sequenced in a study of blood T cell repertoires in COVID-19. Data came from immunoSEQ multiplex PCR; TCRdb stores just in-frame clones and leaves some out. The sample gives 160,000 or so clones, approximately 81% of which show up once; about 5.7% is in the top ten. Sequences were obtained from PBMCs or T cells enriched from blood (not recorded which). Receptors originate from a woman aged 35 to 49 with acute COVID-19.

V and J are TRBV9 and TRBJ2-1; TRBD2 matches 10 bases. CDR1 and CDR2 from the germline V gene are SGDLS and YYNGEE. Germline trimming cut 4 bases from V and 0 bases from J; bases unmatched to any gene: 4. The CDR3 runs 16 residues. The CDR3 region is CASSPGLAVSYNEQFF. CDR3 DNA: TGTGCCAGCAGCCCAGGACTAGCGGTCTCCTACAATGAGCAGTTCTTC.

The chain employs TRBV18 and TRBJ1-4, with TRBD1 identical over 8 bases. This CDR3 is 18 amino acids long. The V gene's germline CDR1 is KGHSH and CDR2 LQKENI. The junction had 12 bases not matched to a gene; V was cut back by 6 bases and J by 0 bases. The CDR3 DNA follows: TGTGCCAGCTCGAAGCCGGGACAGGCTTTCCCAACTAATGAAAAACTGTTTTTT. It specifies CASSKPGQAFPTNEKLFF.

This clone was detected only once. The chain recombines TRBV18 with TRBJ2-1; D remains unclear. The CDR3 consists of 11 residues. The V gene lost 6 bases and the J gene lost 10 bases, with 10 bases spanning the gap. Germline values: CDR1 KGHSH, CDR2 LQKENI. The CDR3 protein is CASSPGWEQFF. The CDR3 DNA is TGTGCCAGCTCCCCTGGCTGGGAGCAGTTCTTC.

The CDR3 protein is CASSTYWTSGRKETQYF. DNA for the CDR3: TGTGCCAGTAGTACCTATTGGACTAGCGGGAGGAAAGAGACCCAGTACTTC. The V and J genes are TRBV19 and TRBJ2-5; TRBD2 agrees at 14 bases. V lost 4 bases and J lost 3; bases outside the gene matches: 7. The CDR3 loop spans 17 amino acids. CDR1 and CDR2 from the germline V gene are LNHDA and SQIVND (reference sequence).

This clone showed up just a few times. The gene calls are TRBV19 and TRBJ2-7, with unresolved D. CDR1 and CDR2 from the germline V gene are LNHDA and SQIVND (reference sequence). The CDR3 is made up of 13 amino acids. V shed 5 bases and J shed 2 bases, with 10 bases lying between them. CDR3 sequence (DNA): TGTGCCAGTAGTGGCGCCAGGACCTACGAGCAGTACTTC. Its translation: CASSGARTYEQYF.

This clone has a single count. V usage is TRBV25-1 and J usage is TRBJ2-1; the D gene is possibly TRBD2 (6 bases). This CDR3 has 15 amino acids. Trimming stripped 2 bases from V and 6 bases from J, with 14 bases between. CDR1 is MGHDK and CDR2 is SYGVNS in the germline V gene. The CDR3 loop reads CASSERERSSNEQFF. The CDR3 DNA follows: TGTGCCAGCAGTGAACGGGAGAGGTCTTCCAATGAGCAGTTCTTC.

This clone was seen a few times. CDR3 bases: TGTGCCAGTAGACCGGGACAGAGCAACTATGGCTACACCTTC. Its protein product is CASRPGQSNYGYTF. The V and J genes are TRBV19 and TRBJ1-2; the match to TRBD1 covers 7 bases. The CDR3 consists of 14 residues. CDR1 and CDR2 from the germline V gene are LNHDA and SQIVND (reference sequence). J gave up 2 bases and V 6 bases, and 6 bases lay outside the gene matches.

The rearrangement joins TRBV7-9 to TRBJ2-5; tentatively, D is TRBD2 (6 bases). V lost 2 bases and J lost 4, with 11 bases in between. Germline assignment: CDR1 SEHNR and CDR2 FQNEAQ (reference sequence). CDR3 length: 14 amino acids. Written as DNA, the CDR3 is TGTGCCAGCAGCTTATACCGGGGGAGAGAGACCCAGTACTTC. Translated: CASSLYRGRETQYF.

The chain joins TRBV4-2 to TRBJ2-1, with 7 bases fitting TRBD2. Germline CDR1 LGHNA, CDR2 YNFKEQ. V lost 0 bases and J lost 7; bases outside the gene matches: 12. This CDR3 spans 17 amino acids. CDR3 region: CASSQEDGGRARNEQFF. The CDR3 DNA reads TGTGCCAGCAGCCAAGAAGATGGTGGGAGGGCTAGGAATGAGCAGTTCTTC.

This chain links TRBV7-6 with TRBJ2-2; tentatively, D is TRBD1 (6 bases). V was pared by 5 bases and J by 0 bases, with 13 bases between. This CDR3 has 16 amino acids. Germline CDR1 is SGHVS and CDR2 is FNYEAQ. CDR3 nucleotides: TGTGCCAGCAGCCCCTGGACAGATTCGAACACCGGGGAGCTGTTTTTT. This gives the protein CASSPWTDSNTGELFF.

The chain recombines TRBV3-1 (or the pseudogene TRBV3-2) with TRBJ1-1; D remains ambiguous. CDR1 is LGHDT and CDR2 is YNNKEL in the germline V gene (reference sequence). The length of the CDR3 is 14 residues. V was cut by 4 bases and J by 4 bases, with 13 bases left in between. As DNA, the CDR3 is TGTGCCAGCAGCCCCCGACATTTGTCCACTGAAGCTTTCTTT. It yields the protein CASSPRHLSTEAFF.

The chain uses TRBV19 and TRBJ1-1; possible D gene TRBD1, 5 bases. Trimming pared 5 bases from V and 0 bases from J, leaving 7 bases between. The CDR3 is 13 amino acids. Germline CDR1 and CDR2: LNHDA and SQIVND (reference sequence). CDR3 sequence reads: CASSLTVNTEAFF. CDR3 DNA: TGTGCCAGTAGTCTGACAGTGAACACTGAAGCTTTCTTT.

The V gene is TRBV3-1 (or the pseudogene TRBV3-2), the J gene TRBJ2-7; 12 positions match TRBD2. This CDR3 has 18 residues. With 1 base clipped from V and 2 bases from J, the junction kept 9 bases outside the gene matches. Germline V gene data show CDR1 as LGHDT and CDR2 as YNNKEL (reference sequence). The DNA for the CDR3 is TGTGCCAGCAGCCAAGGAGGCTTTTGGACTAGCGGGGCCTACGAGCAGTACTTC. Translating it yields CASSQGGFWTSGAYEQYF.

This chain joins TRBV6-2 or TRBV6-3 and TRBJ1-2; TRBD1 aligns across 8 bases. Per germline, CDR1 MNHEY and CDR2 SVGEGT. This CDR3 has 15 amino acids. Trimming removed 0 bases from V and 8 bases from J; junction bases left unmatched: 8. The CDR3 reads CASSYSDRGLRGYTF. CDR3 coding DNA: TGTGCCAGCAGTTACTCCGACAGGGGCCTTCGGGGCTACACCTTC.

The CDR3 nucleotides are TGCGCCAGCAGCTTGCTTACTAGCGGGGGGTATGAGCAGTTCTTC. It encodes CASSLLTSGGYEQFF. The chain carries TRBV5-1 and TRBJ2-1; TRBD2 matches 12 bases. Germline-derived CDR1 and CDR2 are SGHRS and YFSETQ. The CDR3 loop spans 15 amino acids. Trimming at V came to 1 base and at J to 8 bases, leaving 4 bases not matched to a gene.

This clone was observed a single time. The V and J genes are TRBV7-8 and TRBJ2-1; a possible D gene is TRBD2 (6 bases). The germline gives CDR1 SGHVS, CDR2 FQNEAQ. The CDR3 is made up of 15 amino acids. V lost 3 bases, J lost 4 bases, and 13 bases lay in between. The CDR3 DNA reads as TGTGCCAGCAGCTTTGCAGTAGCGGAATACAATGAGCAGTTCTTC. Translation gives CASSFAVAEYNEQFF.

CDR3 residues: CASSESGGAGQPQHF. The CDR3 nucleotides read TGTGCCAGCAGTGAGTCGGGGGGCGCCGGTCAGCCCCAGCATTTT. The V gene is TRBV2, the J gene TRBJ1-5; maybe TRBD1 (6 bases). Trimming left V 3 bases short and J 6 bases short, with 15 bases between. Per germline, CDR1 SNHLY and CDR2 FYNNEI. The CDR3 spans 15 residues.

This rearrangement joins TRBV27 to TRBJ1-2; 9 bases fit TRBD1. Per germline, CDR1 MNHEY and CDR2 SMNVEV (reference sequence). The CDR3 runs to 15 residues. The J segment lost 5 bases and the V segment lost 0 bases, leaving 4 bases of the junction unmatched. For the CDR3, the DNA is TGTGCCAGCAGTTTATCGGGAGGGACAGGGTATGGCTACACCTTC. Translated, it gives CASSLSGGTGYGYTF.

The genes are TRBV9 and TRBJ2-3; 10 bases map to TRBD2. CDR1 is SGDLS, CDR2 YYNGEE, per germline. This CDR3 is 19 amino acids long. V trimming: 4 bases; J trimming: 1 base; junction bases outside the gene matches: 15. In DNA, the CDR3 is TGTGCCAGCAGCCCCAGAGGGGGGCTAGCGGGAGTCGGCACAGATACGCAGTATTTT. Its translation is CASSPRGGLAGVGTDTQYF.